This T cell receptor (beta chain) was obtained from a study of blood T cell repertoires in COVID-19. Overall study context: Italy, Spain and the United States were the sources of the convalescent and acute COVID-19 samples. Nucleic acid was either cDNA or gDNA, and it came from T cells, B-cell-depleted T cells, or PBMCs.

Authors' data handling: Nucleated cell number was recorded as an estimate derived from reference gene primer amplification. Assay: immunoSEQ multiplex PCR; the TCRdb copy retains only in-frame clones and omits some. V and J calls and clone size follow that table, whereas D and trimming were derived from the DNA. The sample carries about 170,000 clones, around 89% recorded once. In this sample, this clone turned up once. Trimming at V came to 2 bases and at J to 4 bases, leaving 14 bases not matched to a gene. CDR3 length: 17 amino acids. The sequenced material came from peripheral blood. The sequence was obtained from a man aged 45-60 years who had recovered from COVID-19. V gene TRBV23-1 combines with J gene TRBJ2-7, with 7 bases matching TRBD1. TRBV23-1 is placed among ORFs of uncertain function. CDR3 sequence reads: CASSQPSPGQKDYEQYF. The CDR3 DNA reads TGCGCCAGCAGTCAACCCTCTCCGGGACAGAAGGATTACGAGCAGTACTTC.